The 16 T cell receptor beta chains below were found in one sample sequenced in a study of blood T cell repertoires in COVID-19. Sequencing used immunoSEQ multiplex PCR; TCRdb keeps in-frame clones, though not all of them. Of 200,000 to 250,000 clones listed, approximately 84% are singletons. Sample: peripheral blood. The origin of the receptors is an elderly woman with acute or convalescent COVID-19.

The chain uses TRBV18 and TRBJ2-3, with a possible D match to TRBD1 (6 bases). This CDR3 region has 16 residues. CDR1 and CDR2 from the germline V gene are KGHSH and LQKENI. The V end was cut by 4 bases, the J end by 5 bases, with 19 bases between. The CDR3 nucleotides are TGTGCCAGCTCACTCCTACCGGGACACACAGGAGATACGCAGTATTTT. It is translated as CASSLLPGHTGDTQYF. The full variable domain, with the rest looked up from reference TRBV18 and TRBJ2-3, is NAGVMQNPRHLVRRRGQEARLRCSPMKGHSHVYWYRQLPEEGLKFMVYLQKENIIDESGMPKERFSAEFPKEGPSILRIQQVVRGDSAAYFCASSLLPGHTGDTQYFGPGTRLTVL.

The chain has TRBV9 and TRBJ2-1; 7 bases are shared with TRBD2. The germline CDR1 and CDR2 sequences are SGDLS and YYNGEE. The length of the CDR3 is 15 residues. Trimming removed 1 base from V and 4 bases from J; junction bases left unmatched: 5. The CDR3 nucleotides are TGTGCCAGCAGCGTACGGGGGGACTCATACAATGAGCAGTTCTTC. Its translation: CASSVRGDSYNEQFF.

This chain joins TRBV6-5 and TRBJ1-2, with a weak D call TRBD1 (5 bases). Germline-derived CDR1 and CDR2 are MNHEY and SVGAGI. CDR3 length: 13 amino acids. Trimming took 5 bases from V and 2 from J, leaving 9 bases between them. CDR3: CASSRQQNYGYTF. CDR3 nucleotides: TGTGCCAGCAGTCGACAGCAAAACTATGGCTACACCTTC.

The chain is built from TRBV7-2 and TRBJ2-1; no clear D. The germline V gene has CDR1 SGHTA and CDR2 FQGNSA. The CDR3 has 14 residues. V lost 2 bases, J lost 1 base, and 6 bases lay in between. The CDR3 DNA follows: TGTGCCAGCAGCTTAATCGGGTCCTACAATGAGCAGTTCTTC. It yields the protein CASSLIGSYNEQFF. The entire variable domain, with the rest obtained from reference TRBV7-2 and TRBJ2-1, is as follows: GAGVSQSPSNKVTEKGKDVELRCDPISGHTALYWYRQSLGQGLEFLIYFQGNSAPDKSGLPSDRFSAERTGGSVSTLTIQRTQQEDSAVYLCASSLIGSYNEQFFGPGTRLTVL.

The genes are TRBV3-1 (or the pseudogene TRBV3-2) and TRBJ1-5; a possible D gene is TRBD1 (6 bases). This CDR3 comprises 22 residues. The germline CDR1 and CDR2 sequences are LGHDT and YNNKEL (reference sequence). V gave up 4 bases and J gave up 0 bases, with 31 bases separating them. The CDR3 bases are TGTGCCAGCAGCCGCAAGTATCACGGGGACAACGCCCTTCCATATAGCAATCAGCCCCAGCATTTT. It codes for CASSRKYHGDNALPYSNQPQHF.

The chain combines TRBV3-1 (or the pseudogene TRBV3-2) with TRBJ2-2; D is unclear. The length of the CDR3 is 18 residues. Trimming stripped 1 base from V and 3 bases from J, with 18 bases between. Germline V gene sequence: CDR1 LGHDT, CDR2 YNNKEL (reference sequence). The CDR3 nucleotides are TGTGCCAGCAGCCAAGTCAGAAGAAGTAGCATCGACACCGGGGAGCTGTTTTTT. Translated: CASSQVRRSSIDTGELFF.

The chain combines TRBV11-1 with TRBJ2-7, with TRBD1 matching 7 bases. CDR3 length equals 13 residues. Trimming at V came to 5 bases and at J to 4 bases, leaving 5 bases not matched to a gene. Germline V gene data show CDR1 as SGHAT and CDR2 as FQDESV (reference sequence). The CDR3 is CASSGSQGYEQYF. CDR3 nucleotide sequence: TGTGCCAGCAGCGGATCACAGGGGTACGAGCAGTACTTC.

V is TRBV28 and J is TRBJ1-1; D may be TRBD1 (5 bases). Germline values: CDR1 MDHEN, CDR2 SYDVKM. The CDR3 covers 15 residues. The V and J ends lost 2 bases and 1 base respectively, with 11 bases between them. CDR3 nucleotides: TGTGCCAGCAGTTTAGGGGGGTCGTGGAACACTGAAGCTTTCTTT. Its translation is CASSLGGSWNTEAFF.

This chain links TRBV6-2 or TRBV6-3 with TRBJ1-1; D is possibly TRBD1 (5 bases). Trimming stripped 4 bases from V and 0 bases from J, with 12 bases between. The CDR3 consists of 15 residues. CDR1 is MNHEY and CDR2 is SVGEGT in the germline V gene. The CDR3 sequence is CASSSPGLLNTEAFF. The CDR3 DNA reads TGTGCCAGCAGTTCCCCGGGACTGTTGAACACTGAAGCTTTCTTT.

This clone appeared a few times. The chain uses TRBV30 and TRBJ2-5; 11 bases are a match to TRBD2. With V trimmed by 8 bases and J by 1 base, 9 bases remained unmatched. Germline loops: CDR1 GTSNPN, CDR2 SVGIG (reference sequence). The CDR3 contains 15 residues. DNA of the CDR3: TGTGCCCGGGGGACTAGCGGCCGCCGCCAAGAGACCCAGTACTTC. The encoded protein is CARGTSGRRQETQYF.

The V gene is TRBV6-2 or TRBV6-3, the J gene TRBJ2-3; D remains unclear. Trimming took 2 bases from V and 0 from J, leaving 9 bases between them. The CDR3 contains 15 residues. Per the germline V gene, CDR1 is MNHEY and CDR2 is SVGEGT. The CDR3 sequence: CASSYGGASTDTQYF. CDR3 nucleotides: TGTGCCAGCAGTTACGGCGGAGCTAGCACAGATACGCAGTATTTT.

V is TRBV19 and J is TRBJ2-7; 7 positions agree with TRBD2. This CDR3 comprises 15 residues. Unmatched junction bases numbered 6, after V lost 3 bases and J lost 1 base. Per germline, CDR1 LNHDA and CDR2 SQIVND (reference sequence). For the CDR3, the DNA is TGTGCCAGTAGTATCGCGAGCGGGACTTCCTACGAGCAGTACTTC. It yields the protein CASSIASGTSYEQYF.

The chain uses TRBV10-3 and TRBJ1-2; the D gene is possibly TRBD1 (6 bases). Trimming cost V 3 bases and J 4 bases, with 15 bases left between them. Germline assignment: CDR1 ENHRY and CDR2 SYGVKD. The CDR3 contains 15 residues. The CDR3 DNA reads TGTGCCATCAGTGACGAGATTGGGGGCAGCTATGGCTACACCTTC. This encodes CAISDEIGGSYGYTF.

The chain couples TRBV28 to TRBJ2-7; 7 nucleotides match TRBD2. The V gene end was trimmed by 6 bases and the J gene end by 2 bases; junction bases not matched to a gene: 13. The CDR3 length is 16 residues. Germline V gives CDR1 MDHEN, CDR2 SYDVKM. This chain's CDR3 is CASRKGSGRDPYEQYF. The CDR3 DNA sequence: TGTGCCAGCAGGAAGGGTAGTGGGAGGGACCCCTACGAGCAGTACTTC.

J is TRBJ1-2 and V is TRBV5-5; tentative D call: TRBD1 (5 bases). Germline V CDR1 and CDR2: SGHKS, YYEKEE (reference sequence). The V end lost 1 base, the J end lost 4 bases, and 14 bases lay between the germline ends. The length of the CDR3 is 15 residues. The CDR3 loop reads CASSLSAGGTYGYTF. CDR3 DNA: TGTGCCAGCAGCTTGTCCGCGGGGGGGACCTATGGCTACACCTTC. Based on the CDR3 plus reference TRBV5-5 and TRBJ1-2, the full variable domain is DAGVTQSPTHLIKTRGQQVTLRCSPISGHKSVSWYQQVLGQGPQFIFQYYEKEERGRGNFPDRFSARQFPNYSSELNVNALLLGDSALYLCASSLSAGGTYGYTFGSGTRLTVV.

The rearrangement joins TRBV7-2 to TRBJ2-5, with D tentatively TRBD2 (5 bases). Trimming cost V 3 bases and J 2 bases, with 10 bases left between them. The CDR3 contains 14 residues. CDR1 and CDR2 from the germline V gene are SGHTA and FQGNSA. The CDR3 here is CASSFFGEQETQYF. The CDR3 DNA is TGTGCCAGCAGCTTTTTCGGGGAACAAGAGACCCAGTACTTC. Based on the CDR3 plus reference TRBV7-2 and TRBJ2-5, the full variable domain is GAGVSQSPSNKVTEKGKDVELRCDPISGHTALYWYRQSLGQGLEFLIYFQGNSAPDKSGLPSDRFSAERTGGSVSTLTIQRTQQEDSAVYLCASSFFGEQETQYFGPGTRLLVL.